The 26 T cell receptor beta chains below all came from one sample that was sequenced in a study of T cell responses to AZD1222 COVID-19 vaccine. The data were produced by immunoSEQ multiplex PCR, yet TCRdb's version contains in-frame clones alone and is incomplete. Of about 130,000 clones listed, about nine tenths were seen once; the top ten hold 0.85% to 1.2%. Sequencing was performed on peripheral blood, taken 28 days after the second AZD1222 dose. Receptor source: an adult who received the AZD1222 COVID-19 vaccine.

The chain's CDR3 is CASSRGAGSSYEQYF. The CDR3 DNA reads TGTGCCAGCAGCCGAGGGGCAGGGAGCTCCTACGAGCAGTACTTC. The chain carries TRBV7-8 and TRBJ2-7; D may match TRBD1 or TRBD2 (5 bases each). The CDR3 is 15 amino acids. Germline V lookup: CDR1 SGHVS, CDR2 FQNEAQ. Trimming took 5 bases from V and 0 from J, leaving 14 bases between them.

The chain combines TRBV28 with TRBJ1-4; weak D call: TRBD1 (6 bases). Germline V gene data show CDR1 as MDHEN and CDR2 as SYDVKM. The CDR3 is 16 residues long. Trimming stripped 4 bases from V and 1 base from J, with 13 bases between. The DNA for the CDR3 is TGTGCCAGCAGTTCGGGGGGGCCCTTAACTAATGAAAAACTGTTTTTT. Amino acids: CASSSGGPLTNEKLFF.

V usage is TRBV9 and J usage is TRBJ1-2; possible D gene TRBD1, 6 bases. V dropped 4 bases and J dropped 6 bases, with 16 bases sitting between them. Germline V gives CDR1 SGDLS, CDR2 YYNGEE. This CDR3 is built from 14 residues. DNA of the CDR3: TGTGCCAGCAGCCCCCACGGGACAACGGATGGCTACACCTTC. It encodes CASSPHGTTDGYTF.

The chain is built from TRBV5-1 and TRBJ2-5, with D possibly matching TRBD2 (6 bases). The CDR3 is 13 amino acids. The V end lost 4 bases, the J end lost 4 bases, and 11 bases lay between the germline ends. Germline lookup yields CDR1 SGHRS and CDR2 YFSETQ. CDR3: CASSGGGGETQYF. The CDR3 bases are TGCGCCAGCAGCGGTGGGGGAGGAGAGACCCAGTACTTC.

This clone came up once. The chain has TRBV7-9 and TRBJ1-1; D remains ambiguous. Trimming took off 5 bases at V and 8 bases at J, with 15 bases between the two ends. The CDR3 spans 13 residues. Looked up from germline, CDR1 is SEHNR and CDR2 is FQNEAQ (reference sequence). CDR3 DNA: TGTGCCAGCAGCCCAAAGGGAGGGAAGGAAGCTTTCTTT. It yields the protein CASSPKGGKEAFF.

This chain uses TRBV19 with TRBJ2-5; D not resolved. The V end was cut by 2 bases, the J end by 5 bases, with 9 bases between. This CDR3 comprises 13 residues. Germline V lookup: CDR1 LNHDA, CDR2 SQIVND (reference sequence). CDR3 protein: CASSILVGETQYF. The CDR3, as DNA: TGTGCCAGTAGTATATTAGTAGGGGAGACCCAGTACTTC.

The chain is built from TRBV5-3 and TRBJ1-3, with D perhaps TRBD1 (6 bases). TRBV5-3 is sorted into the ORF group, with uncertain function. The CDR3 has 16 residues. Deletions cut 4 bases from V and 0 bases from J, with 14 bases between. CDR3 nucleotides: TGTGCCAGAAGCGGTCCGGGACATCTCTCTGGAAACACCATATATTTT. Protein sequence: CARSGPGHLSGNTIYF.

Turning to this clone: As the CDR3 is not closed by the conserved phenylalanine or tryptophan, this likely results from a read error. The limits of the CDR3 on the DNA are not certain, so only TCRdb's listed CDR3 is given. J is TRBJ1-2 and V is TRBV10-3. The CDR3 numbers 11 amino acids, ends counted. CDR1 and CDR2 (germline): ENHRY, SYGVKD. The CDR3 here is CAIVGNWNSFS.

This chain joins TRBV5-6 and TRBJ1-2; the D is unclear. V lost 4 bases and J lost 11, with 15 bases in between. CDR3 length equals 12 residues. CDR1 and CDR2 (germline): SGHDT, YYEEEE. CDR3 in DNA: TGTGCCAGCAGCCCGTTTTCTTCTGGGTACACCTTC. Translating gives CASSPFSSGYTF.

The CDR3 region is CASSYDTDTQYF. For the CDR3, the DNA is TGTGCCAGCAGCTACGACACAGATACGCAGTATTTT. V gene TRBV6-5 combines with J gene TRBJ2-3, with unresolved D. CDR3 length: 12 residues. Trimming took off 6 bases at V and 2 bases at J, with 6 bases between the two ends. Germline lookup yields CDR1 MNHEY and CDR2 SVGAGI.

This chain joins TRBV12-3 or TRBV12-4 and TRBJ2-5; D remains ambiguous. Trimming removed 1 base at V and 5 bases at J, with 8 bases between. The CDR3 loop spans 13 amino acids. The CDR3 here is CASSLGSQETQYF. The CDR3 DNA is TGTGCCAGCAGTTTAGGTAGCCAGGAGACCCAGTACTTC.

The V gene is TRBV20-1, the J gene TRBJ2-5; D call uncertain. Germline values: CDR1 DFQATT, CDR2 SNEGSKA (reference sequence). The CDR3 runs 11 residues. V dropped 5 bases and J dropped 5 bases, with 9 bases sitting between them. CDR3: CSAANGETQYF. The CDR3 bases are TGCAGTGCTGCGAACGGGGAGACCCAGTACTTC.

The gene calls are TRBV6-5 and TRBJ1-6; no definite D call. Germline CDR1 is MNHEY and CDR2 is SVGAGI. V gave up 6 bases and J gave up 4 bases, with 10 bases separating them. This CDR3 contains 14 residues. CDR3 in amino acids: CASSPGRYNSPLHF. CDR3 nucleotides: TGTGCCAGCAGCCCCGGACGGTATAATTCACCCCTCCACTTT.

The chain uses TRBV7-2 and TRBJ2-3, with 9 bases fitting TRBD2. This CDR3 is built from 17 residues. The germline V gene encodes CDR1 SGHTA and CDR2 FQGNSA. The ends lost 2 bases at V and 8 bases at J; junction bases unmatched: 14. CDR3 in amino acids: CASSLQPAGGPQGTQYF. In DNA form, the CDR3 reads TGTGCCAGCAGCTTACAACCAGCGGGGGGCCCGCAAGGTACGCAGTATTTT.

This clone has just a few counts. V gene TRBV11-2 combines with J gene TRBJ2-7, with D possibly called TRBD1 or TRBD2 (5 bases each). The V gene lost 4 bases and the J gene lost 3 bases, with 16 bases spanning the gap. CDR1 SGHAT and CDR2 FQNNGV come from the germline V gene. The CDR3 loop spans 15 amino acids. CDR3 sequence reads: CASSSPGPRIYEQYF. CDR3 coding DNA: TGTGCCAGCAGCTCCCCGGGACCTCGTATCTACGAGCAGTACTTC.

In DNA form, the CDR3 reads TGTGCCAGCAGCTATGCGGGGGGGCCTCGGAATGAGCAGTTCTTC. As protein: CASSYAGGPRNEQFF. The chain joins TRBV5-4 to TRBJ2-1; 9 bases line up with TRBD2. Germline CDR1 SGHNT, CDR2 YYREEE (reference sequence). This CDR3 is built from 15 residues. Trimming removed 3 bases from V and 7 bases from J; junction bases left unmatched: 8.

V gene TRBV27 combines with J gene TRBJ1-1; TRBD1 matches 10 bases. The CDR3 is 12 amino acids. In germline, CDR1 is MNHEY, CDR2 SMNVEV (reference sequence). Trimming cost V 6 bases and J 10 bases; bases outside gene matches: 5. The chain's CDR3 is CASRTGGMIAFF. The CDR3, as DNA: TGTGCCAGCAGGACAGGGGGCATGATAGCTTTCTTT.

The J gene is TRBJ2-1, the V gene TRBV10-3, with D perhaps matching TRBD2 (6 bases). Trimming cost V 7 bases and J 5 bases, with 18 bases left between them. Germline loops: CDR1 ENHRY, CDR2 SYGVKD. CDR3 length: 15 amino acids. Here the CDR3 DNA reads TGTGCCATCACCGAAGGGCTAGCGACCGACAATGAGCAGTTCTTC. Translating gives CAITEGLATDNEQFF.

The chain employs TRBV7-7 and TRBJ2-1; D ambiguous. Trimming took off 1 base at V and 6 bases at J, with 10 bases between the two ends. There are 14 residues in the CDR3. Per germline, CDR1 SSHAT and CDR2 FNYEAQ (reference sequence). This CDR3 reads CASSLDGFSNEQFF. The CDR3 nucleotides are TGTGCCAGCAGCTTAGACGGATTCAGCAATGAGCAGTTCTTC. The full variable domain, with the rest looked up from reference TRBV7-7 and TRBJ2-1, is GAGVSQSPRYKVTKRGQDVTLRCDPISSHATLYWYQQALGQGPEFLTYFNYEAQPDKSGLPSDRFSAERPEGSISTLTIQRTEQRDSAMYRCASSLDGFSNEQFFGPGTRLTVL.

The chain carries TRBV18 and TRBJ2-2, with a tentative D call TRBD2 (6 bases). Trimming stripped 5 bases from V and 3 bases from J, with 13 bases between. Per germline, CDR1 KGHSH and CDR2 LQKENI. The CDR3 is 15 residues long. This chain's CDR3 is CASSFRLDDTGELFF. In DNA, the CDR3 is TGTGCCAGCTCATTTCGACTAGACGACACCGGGGAGCTGTTTTTT.

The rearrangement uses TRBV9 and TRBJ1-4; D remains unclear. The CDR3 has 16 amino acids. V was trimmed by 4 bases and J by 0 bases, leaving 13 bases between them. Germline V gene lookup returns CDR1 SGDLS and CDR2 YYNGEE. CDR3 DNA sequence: TGTGCCAGCAGCCCCCCGGGCCCGCCAACTAATGAAAAACTGTTTTTT. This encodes CASSPPGPPTNEKLFF.

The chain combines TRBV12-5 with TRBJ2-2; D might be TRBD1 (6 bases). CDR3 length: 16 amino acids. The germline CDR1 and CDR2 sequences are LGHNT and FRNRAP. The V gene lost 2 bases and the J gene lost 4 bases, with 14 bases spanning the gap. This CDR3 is CASGLFRGNPTGELFF. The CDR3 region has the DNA TGTGCTAGTGGTTTGTTCAGGGGTAACCCCACCGGGGAGCTGTTTTTT.

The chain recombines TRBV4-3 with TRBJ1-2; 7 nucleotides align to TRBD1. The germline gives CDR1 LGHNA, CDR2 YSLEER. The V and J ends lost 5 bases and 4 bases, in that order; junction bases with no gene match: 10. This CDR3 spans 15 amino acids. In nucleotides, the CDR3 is TGCGCCAGCAGCGGGCGGACAGGAGGGGGCTATGGCTACACCTTC. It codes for CASSGRTGGGYGYTF.

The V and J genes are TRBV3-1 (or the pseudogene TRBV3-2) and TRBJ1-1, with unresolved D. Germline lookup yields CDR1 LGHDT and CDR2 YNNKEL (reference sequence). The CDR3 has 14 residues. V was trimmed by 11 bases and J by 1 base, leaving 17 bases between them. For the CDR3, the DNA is TGTGCCCCTCTGTCGAGGGAACGGAACACTGAAGCTTTCTTT. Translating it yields CAPLSRERNTEAFF.

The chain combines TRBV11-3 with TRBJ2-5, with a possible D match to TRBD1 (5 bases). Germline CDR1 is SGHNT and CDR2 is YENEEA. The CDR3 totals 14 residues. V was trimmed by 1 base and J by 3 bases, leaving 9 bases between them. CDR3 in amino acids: CASSLVRGKETQYF. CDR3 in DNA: TGTGCCAGCAGCTTAGTTAGGGGCAAAGAGACCCAGTACTTC.

DNA for the CDR3: TGTGCCAGCTCACTAGGACGGCACCAAGAGACCCAGTACTTC. It is translated as CASSLGRHQETQYF. The chain is built from TRBV18 and TRBJ2-5, with no clear D. V was trimmed by 4 bases and J by 0 bases, leaving 9 bases between them. CDR3 size: 14 residues. Looked up from germline, CDR1 is KGHSH and CDR2 is LQKENI.